The following is a T cell receptor (beta chain) sequence with its context. This record comes from a study of technical replicates of blood from several donors. The data were produced by immunoSEQ multiplex PCR, yet TCRdb's version contains in-frame clones alone and is incomplete. The table lists about 94,000 clones, under 97% of them singletons, with approximately 0.22% in the top ten. The CDR3 spans 15 residues. The germline CDR1 and CDR2 sequences are SGHAT and FQDESV (reference sequence). V dropped 2 bases and J dropped 5; count of bases not matched to a gene: 8. Sequencing input: T cells isolated from PBMCs. This clonotype was obtained from a human donor in good health. The chain uses TRBV11-1 and TRBJ2-5, with TRBD1 identical over 7 bases. CDR3 region: CASSLPQTGLETQYF. The CDR3 DNA reads as TGTGCCAGCAGCTTACCCCAGACAGGGCTGGAGACCCAGTACTTC.